This T cell receptor beta chain was sequenced for a study of cytotoxic CD8 clonotypes in ibrutinib-treated CLL. The data were produced by immunoSEQ multiplex PCR, yet TCRdb's version contains in-frame clones alone and is incomplete. The sample has 300,000 to 350,000 clones; 70% to 80% are singletons. For this clone: Antigen unknown.

The V and J ends lost 5 bases and 4 bases respectively, with 8 bases between them. CDR3 length equals 12 residues. Germline CDR1 is SQVTM and CDR2 is ANQGSEA. Findings of the study overall: Patients had baseline clonality above age-matched healthy donors, and this clonality moved with circulating CD8+ T-cell counts.

This sequence was found in a human donor with chronic lymphocytic leukemia. The V call is TRBV29-1, the J call TRBJ2-2, with D unclear. Sequencing was performed on PBMCs, taken before ibrutinib treatment. CDR3 nucleotide sequence: TGCAGCGTTTCGGGTTTCACCGGGGAGCTGTTTTTT. It translates to CSVSGFTGELFF.